This TCR beta chain was sequenced during a study of immune heterogeneity within non-small cell lung tumors. Study summary: Histologically, a handful of tumors were squamous cell carcinomas and about 11 were non-squamous carcinomas. The remaining 1 tumor was not otherwise specified.

The CDR3 contains 13 residues. The ends were cut back, 1 base at V and 2 bases at J, with 3 bases in the middle. Multiplex PCR (32 V and 13 J primers) was used to amplify the TCR beta CDR3. TCRdb re-analysed the multiplex PCR reads in MiXCR, keeping a single row per CDR3 protein. The sample lists tens of thousands of distinct CDR3 sequences, less than 35% occurring once. Template was bulk tumor genomic DNA, around 600 ng per sample. Doctors removed several biopsies from each primary tumor during surgery, keeping them far apart. The cohort was untreated, with newly diagnosed non-small cell lung cancer undergoing curative surgery.

This receptor was identified in a man between 35 and 55 years old with non-small cell lung cancer. The sample taken for sequencing was lung tumor tissue. This chain joins TRBV12-3 or TRBV12-4 and TRBJ1-3; D is undetermined. In DNA, the CDR3 is TGTGCCAGCAGTTTAGGTCCTGGAAACACCATATATTTT. Amino acid sequence: CASSLGPGNTIYF.